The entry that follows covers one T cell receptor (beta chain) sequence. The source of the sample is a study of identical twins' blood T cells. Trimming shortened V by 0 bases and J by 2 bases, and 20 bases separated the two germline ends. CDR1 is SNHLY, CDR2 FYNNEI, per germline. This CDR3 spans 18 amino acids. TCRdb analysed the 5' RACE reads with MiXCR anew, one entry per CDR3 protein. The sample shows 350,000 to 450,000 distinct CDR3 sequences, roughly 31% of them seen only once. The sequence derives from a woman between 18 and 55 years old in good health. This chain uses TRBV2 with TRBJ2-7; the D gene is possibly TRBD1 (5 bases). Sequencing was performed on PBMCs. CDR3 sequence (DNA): TGTGCCAGCAGTGAAGCGGCTCGCTCAAGACTCAGGGCCTACGAGCAGTACTTC. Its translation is CASSEAARSRLRAYEQYF.